One sample yielded the 3 T cell receptor beta chains listed below, sequenced in a study of CD8+ T cells in alopecia areata. The treatment is: oral pan-JAK inhibitor, 5-10 mg twice daily. From alopecia areata patients, lesional scalp punch biopsies and peripheral blood were collected. The authors extracted RNA and reverse transcribed it into cDNA as the sequencing template. Assay: immunoSEQ multiplex PCR; the TCRdb copy retains only in-frame clones and omits some. The data show around 13,000 clones, 68% seen once. Sample: skin, taken at week 4, from a patient treated with tofacitinib. The source of these receptors is a human donor with alopecia areata.

The chain employs TRBV7-8 and TRBJ1-1; tentatively, D is TRBD1 (5 bases). CDR3 length equals 14 residues. Germline V gene sequence: CDR1 SGHVS, CDR2 FQNEAQ. Trimming removed 5 bases from V and 4 bases from J, with 14 bases in between. CDR3: CASSTHRQTTEAFF. CDR3 sequence (DNA): TGTGCCAGCAGCACTCACAGACAGACCACTGAAGCTTTCTTT. Full variable domain (missing parts from reference TRBV7-8 and TRBJ1-1): GAGVSQSPRYKVAKRGQDVALRCDPISGHVSLFWYQQALGQGPEFLTYFQNEAQLDKSGLPSDRFFAERPEGSVSTLKIQRTQQEDSAVYLCASSTHRQTTEAFFGQGTRLTVV.

This clone appeared a few times. The chain employs TRBV7-9 and TRBJ1-1; 12 bases map to TRBD1. This CDR3 is built from 15 residues. The V and J ends lost 1 base and 7 bases, in that order; junction bases with no gene match: 4. CDR1 is SEHNR, CDR2 FQNEAQ, per germline (reference sequence). The CDR3 region has the DNA TGTGCCAGCAGCTTAGGGGACAGGGGGCTTGATGAAGCTTTCTTT. It codes for CASSLGDRGLDEAFF.

The sample holds one count of this clone. J is TRBJ2-5 and V is TRBV11-2, with TRBD2 as a possible D gene (7 bases). Trimming cost V 6 bases and J 2 bases, with 16 bases left between them. The CDR3 has 15 residues. Germline loops: CDR1 SGHAT, CDR2 FQNNGV. CDR3 region: CASRPRGGYQETQYF. Here the CDR3 DNA reads TGTGCCAGCAGACCGAGGGGGGGTTATCAAGAGACCCAGTACTTC.